This TCR beta chain was documented in a study of CD8 T cells in Susac syndrome. General study results and limits: In Susac patients, clonal expansion was not detected in CD4+ cells.

Notes on this clonotype: The antigen is unknown.

Germline V lookup: CDR1 SQVTM, CDR2 ANQGSEA. V dropped 5 bases and J dropped 8 bases, with 12 bases sitting between them. This CDR3 spans 11 amino acids. Sequencing of TCR beta was carried out in blood CD8+ and CD4+ T cells. Isolation of CD8+ and CD4+ T cells was performed negatively, whereas enrichment of TEMRA cells was done by FACS. The RNA, about 0.45 to 1 ug, was put through reverse transcription using random hexamers. An immunoSEQ multiplex PCR generated amplified TCR beta CDR3 products spanning 54 Vbeta and 13 Jbeta. TCRdb called the immunoSEQ multiplex PCR reads again in MiXCR, with one record for every CDR3 protein. The table includes more than 150,000 distinct CDR3 sequences, roughly 95% detected once.

This TCR was recovered from a human donor with Susac syndrome. The rearrangement joins TRBV29-1 to TRBJ1-2; D uncertain. The sequencing sample was made of CD4+ T cells from PBMCs. The CDR3 here is CSVNGNWGYTF. For the CDR3, the DNA is TGCAGCGTTAATGGGAATTGGGGCTACACCTTC. Using reference TRBV29-1 and TRBJ1-2 for the parts outside the CDR3, the full variable domain is SAVISQKPSRDICQRGTSLTIQCQVDSQVTMMFWYRQQPGQSLTLIATANQGSEATYESGFVIDKFPISRPNLTFSTLTVSNMSPEDSSIYLCSVNGNWGYTFGSGTRLTVV.